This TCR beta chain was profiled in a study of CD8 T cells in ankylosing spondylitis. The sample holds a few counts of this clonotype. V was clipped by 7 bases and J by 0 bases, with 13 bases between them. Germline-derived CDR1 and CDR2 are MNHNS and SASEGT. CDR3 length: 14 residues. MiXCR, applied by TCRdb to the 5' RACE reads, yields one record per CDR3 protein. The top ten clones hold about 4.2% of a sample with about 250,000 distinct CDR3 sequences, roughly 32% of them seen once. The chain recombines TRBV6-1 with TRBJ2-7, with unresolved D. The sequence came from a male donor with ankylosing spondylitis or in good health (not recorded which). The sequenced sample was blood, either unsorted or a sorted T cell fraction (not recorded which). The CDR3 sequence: CASTHVVRSYEQYF. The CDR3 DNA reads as TGTGCCAGCACTCACGTGGTGCGCTCCTACGAGCAGTACTTC.